The TCR beta chain under discussion was sequenced for a study of OX40 agonist ivuxolimab in advanced cancers. TCRdb's copy holds only in-frame clones and misses some; the assay was immunoSEQ multiplex PCR. This sample has more than 45,000 clones; roughly 80% occur once, and the top ten carry more than 3.5%. The V gene's germline CDR1 is SGHRS and CDR2 YFSETQ. V was shortened by 8 bases and J by 4 bases, with 9 bases between the two germline ends. The CDR3 has 12 amino acids. This chain links TRBV5-1 with TRBJ2-2, with D perhaps matching TRBD2 (7 bases). The clonotype originates from an adult with an advanced solid tumor such as melanoma, head and neck, liver or kidney cancer. Sequencing was performed on CD4+ or CD8+ T cells sorted from blood, taken in a trial of the OX40 agonist ivuxolimab. This CDR3 is CASRGGTGELFF. The CDR3 bases are TGCGCCAGTAGGGGGGGCACCGGGGAGCTGTTTTTT.